These 6 T cell receptor beta chains share one sample of origin, sequenced in a study of cytomegalovirus exposure and HLA in healthy donors. Libraries were prepared by immunoSEQ multiplex PCR; TCRdb keeps only in-frame clonotypes and omits some of them. The sample holds about 88,000 clones; 80% to 85% are singletons and the top ten take roughly 12%. The sequenced sample consisted of PBMCs. These receptors were collected from a woman between 18 and 30 years old in good health and CMV-seropositive.

The chain carries TRBV11-3 and TRBJ2-2; 7 bases align to TRBD1. With 0 bases clipped from V and 6 bases from J, the junction kept 7 bases outside the gene matches. Germline CDR1 and CDR2: SGHNT and YENEEA. The CDR3 has 16 amino acids. The CDR3 protein is CASSLETQGSAGELFF. The DNA for the CDR3 is TGTGCCAGCAGCTTAGAAACACAGGGGAGTGCCGGGGAGCTGTTTTTT.

The chain uses TRBV9 and TRBJ2-2; TRBD2 matches at 7 bases. Trimming removed 0 bases from V and 6 bases from J; junction bases left unmatched: 8. The CDR3 consists of 16 residues. The germline V gene encodes CDR1 SGDLS and CDR2 YYNGEE. The CDR3 protein is CASSVDKTSRAGELFF. The CDR3, as DNA: TGTGCCAGCAGCGTAGATAAGACTAGCCGAGCCGGGGAGCTGTTTTTT.

The chain joins TRBV7-2 to TRBJ2-7, with TRBD1 matching 7 bases. This CDR3 comprises 15 residues. The germline gives CDR1 SGHTA, CDR2 FQGNSA. Trimming removed 5 bases from V and 4 bases from J; junction bases left unmatched: 11. The CDR3 DNA reads TGTGCCAGCAGCCCGTCACAGGGGATTGGGTACGAGCAGTACTTC. As protein: CASSPSQGIGYEQYF.

The genes are TRBV30 and TRBJ1-5, with D perhaps TRBD1 (6 bases). The germline gives CDR1 GTSNPN, CDR2 SVGIG (reference sequence). Trimming removed 4 bases from V and 3 bases from J, with 10 bases in between. CDR3 size: 13 residues. Here the CDR3 DNA reads TGTGCCTGGAAGGGGGGGATCAATCAGCCCCAGCATTTT. Translated: CAWKGGINQPQHF.

The gene calls are TRBV4-3 and TRBJ1-5; D gene unclear. The CDR3 is made up of 13 amino acids. V was shortened by 1 base and J by 1 base, with 2 bases between the two germline ends. Germline CDR1 LGHNA, CDR2 YSLEER. CDR3 residues: CASSQASNQPQHF. In nucleotides, the CDR3 is TGCGCCAGCAGCCAAGCAAGCAATCAGCCCCAGCATTTT.

The chain combines TRBV29-1 with TRBJ1-2; 9 bases fit TRBD1. CDR1 and CDR2 (germline): SQVTM, ANQGSEA. With V trimmed by 6 bases and J by 2 bases, 7 bases remained unmatched. The CDR3 has 14 amino acids. The CDR3 bases are TGCAGCGTCTCTACCGGGACAGGGAACTATGGCTACACCTTC. This sequence encodes CSVSTGTGNYGYTF.